This TCR beta chain came from a study of CD8+ T cells in alopecia areata. With respect to this clone: Germline and genes: mouse. The read terminates 4 residues ahead of where the CDR3 ends, so the germline J gene completes it.

TCR sequencing used cDNA made by reverse transcription of extracted RNA. This table comes from immunoSEQ multiplex PCR, and its TCRdb copy is limited to in-frame clones, with some not included. This sample has around 290,000 clones, each found more than once. With V trimmed by 4 bases and J by 1 base, 3 bases remained unmatched. The CDR3 runs 14 residues. The germline gives CDR1 NSHNY, CDR2 SYGAGN. The sorting of pooled cutaneous lymph node cells relied on CD4, CD8alpha, NKG2D, NKG2ACE and other markers. Specimen: CD4+ T cells sorted from a lymph node. This clonotype was obtained from a C3H/HeJ mouse with alopecia areata. The mouse strain carries the MHC haplotype H2-k. This sequence joins TRBV13-1 and TRBJ2-5; 7 bases are a match to TRBD2. The CDR3 sequence is CASSPLGYQDTQYF. CDR3 DNA (partial): TGTGCCAGCAGTCCACTGGGGTACCAAGAC.